One and the same sample provided the 20 T cell receptor beta chains below, sequenced in a study of blood T cell repertoires in COVID-19. Using immunoSEQ multiplex PCR, the repertoire was profiled, and TCRdb retains in-frame clones only, with some absent. The sample yields under 250,000 clones, roughly 82% seen once. Input material: peripheral blood. These receptors were taken from a woman between 40 and 55 years old with acute or convalescent COVID-19.

The CDR3 DNA reads as TGTGCCAGCAGCCTCCCGGGGAGCCCCGAGCAGTACTTC. This gives the protein CASSLPGSPEQYF. The rearrangement links TRBV7-2 to TRBJ2-7; a possible D gene is TRBD2 (5 bases). Germline V gene lookup returns CDR1 SGHTA and CDR2 FQGNSA. V lost 5 bases to trimming and J lost 6 bases, with 14 bases between them. CDR3 length equals 13 residues.

The V gene is TRBV11-2, the J gene TRBJ1-5; TRBD1 is a possible D gene (5 bases). V shed 1 base and J shed 4 bases, with 11 bases lying between them. The CDR3 has 15 amino acids. CDR1 is SGHAT and CDR2 is FQNNGV in the germline V gene. The CDR3 coding sequence is TGTGCCAGCAGCTTAGGGGGGACTGTGAATCAGCCCCAGCATTTT. This translates into CASSLGGTVNQPQHF.

The chain couples TRBV5-1 to TRBJ2-7, with 12 bases lining up with TRBD2. The germline CDR1 and CDR2 sequences are SGHRS and YFSETQ. The length of the CDR3 is 15 residues. V trimming: 4 bases; J trimming: 1 base; junction bases outside the gene matches: 3. This CDR3 is CASSPTSGRSYEQYF. The CDR3 bases are TGCGCCAGCAGCCCTACTAGCGGGAGGTCCTACGAGCAGTACTTC.

The chain couples TRBV5-1 to TRBJ2-5, with TRBD2 identical over 7 bases. The CDR3 length is 13 residues. In germline, CDR1 is SGHRS, CDR2 YFSETQ. Trimming took 4 bases from V and 4 from J; bases not matched to a gene: 4. The CDR3 DNA follows: TGCGCCAGCAGCCCCTCGGGGGGAGAGACCCAGTACTTC. It specifies CASSPSGGETQYF.

CDR3 sequence: CASSRSQEASYEQYF. Written as DNA, the CDR3 is TGTGCCAGCTCCCGATCGCAGGAGGCGTCCTACGAGCAGTACTTC. J is TRBJ2-7 and V is TRBV18; D may be TRBD2 (5 bases). This CDR3 has 15 amino acids. Trimming removed 6 bases at V and 1 base at J, with 16 bases between. Germline CDR1 is KGHSH and CDR2 is LQKENI.

The V and J genes are TRBV11-2 and TRBJ2-3, with D perhaps TRBD2 (5 bases). The ends were cut back, 11 bases at V and 0 bases at J, with 15 bases in the middle. The germline gives CDR1 SGHAT, CDR2 FQNNGV. The CDR3 has 14 amino acids. The CDR3 loop reads CAGRAWRSTDTQYF. As DNA, the CDR3 is TGTGCCGGCCGGGCATGGAGGAGCACAGATACGCAGTATTTT.

The rearrangement links TRBV12-3 or TRBV12-4 to TRBJ2-1, with D perhaps matching TRBD2 (6 bases). CDR3 size: 13 residues. Trimming took 7 bases from V and 4 from J, leaving 11 bases between them. The DNA for the CDR3 is TGTGCCAGCACCCCGGGAGTATACAATGAGCAGTTCTTC. Protein sequence: CASTPGVYNEQFF.

J is TRBJ2-1 and V is TRBV25-1; 10 bases line up with TRBD2. Per the germline V gene, CDR1 is MGHDK and CDR2 is SYGVNS. CDR3 length equals 18 residues. The J segment lost 8 bases and the V segment lost 4 bases, leaving 17 bases of the junction unmatched. The DNA for the CDR3 is TGTGCCAGCAGTGCCACAGGGTGGACTAGCGGATATCCAGATGAGCAGTTCTTC. Amino acids: CASSATGWTSGYPDEQFF.

The chain couples TRBV27 to TRBJ2-7; TRBD2 might be the D (6 bases). CDR3 length: 16 amino acids. The germline V gene encodes CDR1 MNHEY and CDR2 SMNVEV (reference sequence). The germline V and J ends were trimmed by 5 bases and 0 bases, with 17 bases remaining between them. CDR3 in amino acids: CASSLKGGDSSYEQYF. The CDR3 DNA reads as TGTGCCAGCAGTCTAAAAGGAGGGGATAGCTCCTACGAGCAGTACTTC.

The J gene is TRBJ2-7, the V gene TRBV30, with 10 bases fitting TRBD1. The CDR3 sequence is 13 residues long. CDR1 GTSNPN and CDR2 SVGIG come from the germline V gene (reference sequence). The V and J ends lost 2 bases and 5 bases, in that order; junction bases with no gene match: 3. CDR3 sequence (DNA): TGTGCCTGGAGTAGTGGACAGGGGGACGAGCAGTACTTC. Protein sequence: CAWSSGQGDEQYF.

V is TRBV7-2 and J is TRBJ1-2; 8 bases map to TRBD1. The junction had 8 bases not matched to a gene; V was cut back by 3 bases and J by 5 bases. The CDR3 has 15 residues. CDR1 SGHTA and CDR2 FQGNSA come from the germline V gene. CDR3 coding DNA: TGTGCCAGCAGCTTGACCGGGACAGGATTATATGGCTACACCTTC. Its translation is CASSLTGTGLYGYTF.

This clone was counted only a few times. The rearrangement uses TRBV6-1 and TRBJ1-6; D perhaps matches TRBD1 (6 bases). Per the germline V gene, CDR1 is MNHNS and CDR2 is SASEGT. This CDR3 region has 15 residues. V was cut by 2 bases and J by 5 bases, with 10 bases left in between. DNA for the CDR3: TGTGCCAGCAGTGAAAGGGGGTTAAATAATTCACCCCTCCACTTT. Amino acid sequence: CASSERGLNNSPLHF.

This clone was observed a handful of times. This chain links TRBV5-1 with TRBJ1-6; D remains ambiguous. CDR3 size: 14 residues. V dropped 0 bases and J dropped 11 bases, with 12 bases sitting between them. Looked up from germline, CDR1 is SGHRS and CDR2 is YFSETQ. CDR3 amino acids: CASSLDRVETPLHF. The CDR3 DNA is TGCGCCAGCAGCTTGGACCGCGTAGAGACACCCCTCCACTTT.

The CDR3 protein is CAWTPGRDFITYEQYF. Here the CDR3 DNA reads TGTGCCTGGACCCCCGGCCGGGACTTTATAACCTACGAGCAGTACTTC. The chain has TRBV30 and TRBJ2-7; TRBD2 is a possible D gene (6 bases). Looked up from germline, CDR1 is GTSNPN and CDR2 is SVGIG (reference sequence). The CDR3 covers 16 residues. V dropped 4 bases and J dropped 2 bases, with 21 bases sitting between them.

The rearrangement links TRBV19 to TRBJ1-6; 9 positions match TRBD1. Germline V gene data show CDR1 as LNHDA and CDR2 as SQIVND (reference sequence). The CDR3 is 14 residues long. After removal of 5 bases from V and 7 bases from J, the junction contained 3 bases not matched to a gene. CDR3 sequence reads: CASSVGQGNSPLHF. The CDR3, as DNA: TGTGCCAGTAGTGTCGGACAGGGGAATTCACCCCTCCACTTT.

This chain uses TRBV3-1 (or the pseudogene TRBV3-2) with TRBJ2-5; TRBD2 aligns across 7 bases. V shed 0 bases, J shed 7 bases, and the junction held 8 bases outside the gene matches. CDR1 and CDR2 (germline): LGHDT, YNNKEL (reference sequence). The CDR3 sequence is 15 residues long. CDR3 residues: CASSQDHSGEGTQYF. In DNA, the CDR3 is TGTGCCAGCAGCCAAGATCACAGCGGGGAGGGGACCCAGTACTTC.

This clone was picked up one time. The chain uses TRBV5-6 and TRBJ2-5; D might be TRBD1 (6 bases). The V gene lost 3 bases and the J gene lost 6 bases, with 12 bases spanning the gap. Germline-derived CDR1 and CDR2 are SGHDT and YYEEEE. The CDR3 is 13 amino acids. CDR3 region: CASSSGQSKTQYF. As DNA, the CDR3 is TGTGCCAGCAGCTCCGGACAGTCAAAGACCCAGTACTTC.

Only a few counts were recorded for this clone. This sequence joins TRBV18 and TRBJ2-1, with TRBD2 identical over 8 bases. The CDR3 length is 16 residues. V lost 3 bases, J lost 4 bases, and 8 bases stayed unmatched. In germline, CDR1 is KGHSH, CDR2 LQKENI. CDR3 region: CASSPRSSGDYNEQFF. As DNA, the CDR3 is TGTGCCAGCTCACCGCGTAGTAGCGGGGATTACAATGAGCAGTTCTTC.

This chain joins TRBV13 and TRBJ2-7, with TRBD1 matching over 11 bases. CDR1 is PRHDT and CDR2 is FYEKMQ in the germline V gene (reference sequence). The J segment lost 5 bases and the V segment lost 2 bases, leaving 2 bases of the junction unmatched. This CDR3 has 14 amino acids. The CDR3 nucleotides are TGTGCCAGCAGCTTACCGGACAGGGGGCACGAGCAGTACTTC. It encodes CASSLPDRGHEQYF.

The rearrangement links TRBV13 to TRBJ1-1; 9 bases align to TRBD1. The CDR3 sequence is 13 residues long. The trim removed 8 bases at V and 4 bases at J, leaving 5 bases unmatched. Germline values: CDR1 PRHDT, CDR2 FYEKMQ (reference sequence). The CDR3 sequence: CASGTQGATEAFF. CDR3 nucleotides: TGTGCCAGCGGAACACAGGGGGCCACTGAAGCTTTCTTT.